A single sample is the source of the 14 T cell receptor beta chains below, sequenced in a study of blood T cell repertoires in COVID-19. Here immunoSEQ multiplex PCR was the method, and the copy in TCRdb shows in-frame clones only, minus some. The repertoire holds over 200,000 clones, with roughly 86% as singletons. Sequencing was carried out using PBMCs or T cells enriched from blood (not recorded which). The receptor source for this set is a man younger than 35 with acute COVID-19.

The chain couples TRBV7-9 to TRBJ2-5; D gene unclear. Germline CDR1 SEHNR, CDR2 FQNEAQ (reference sequence). Between the trimmed V and J ends, which lost 5 bases and 2 bases, there was a span of 12 bases. This CDR3 spans 14 amino acids. In DNA, the CDR3 is TGTGCCAGCAGCCCGAGAAGAGAGCAAGAGACCCAGTACTTC. Translated: CASSPRREQETQYF.

V is TRBV28 and J is TRBJ2-2; a weak D match, TRBD2 (5 bases). The V end was cut by 5 bases, the J end by 3 bases, with 16 bases between. In germline, CDR1 is MDHEN, CDR2 SYDVKM. The CDR3 is made up of 16 amino acids. DNA for the CDR3: TGTGCCAGCAGTCCCAAGGAGGTCATGGACACCGGGGAGCTGTTTTTT. This sequence encodes CASSPKEVMDTGELFF. Full variable domain (rest looked up from reference TRBV28 and TRBJ2-2): DVKVTQSSRYLVKRTGEKVFLECVQDMDHENMFWYRQDPGLGLRLIYFSYDVKMKEKGDIPEGYSVSREKKERFSLILESASTNQTSMYLCASSPKEVMDTGELFFGEGSRLTVL.

The gene calls are TRBV19 and TRBJ2-3; TRBD1 matches 8 bases. Germline CDR1 LNHDA, CDR2 SQIVND (reference sequence). The ends lost 6 bases at V and 6 bases at J; junction bases unmatched: 11. This CDR3 is 15 amino acids long. This chain's CDR3 is CASSQDRVGEDTQYF. CDR3 nucleotides: TGTGCCAGTAGCCAGGACAGGGTAGGAGAGGATACGCAGTATTTT.

This chain joins TRBV20-1 and TRBJ2-5; TRBD2 might be the D (6 bases). V was pared by 3 bases and J by 1 base, with 15 bases between. The V gene's germline CDR1 is DFQATT and CDR2 SNEGSKA (reference sequence). The CDR3 runs to 15 residues. CDR3 residues: CSASLLREPQETQYF. CDR3 DNA sequence: TGCAGTGCTAGTCTCCTACGGGAGCCCCAAGAGACCCAGTACTTC.

This clone was picked up a small number of times. This chain uses TRBV7-2 with TRBJ1-2; D gene uncertain. Germline V gives CDR1 SGHTA, CDR2 FQGNSA. The CDR3 totals 14 residues. The V end lost 5 bases, the J end lost 4 bases, and 14 bases lay between the germline ends. The CDR3 spells CASSRREILYGYTF. The DNA of the CDR3 is TGTGCCAGCAGCCGCCGGGAGATCCTCTATGGCTACACCTTC.

The rearrangement joins TRBV7-8 to TRBJ1-3; TRBD1 matches at 9 bases. Germline V gives CDR1 SGHVS, CDR2 FQNEAQ. The CDR3 spans 18 residues. The trim removed 2 bases at V and 4 bases at J, leaving 12 bases unmatched. The CDR3 region is CASSLPNDTGGNGNTIYF. The CDR3 region has the DNA TGTGCCAGCAGCTTACCGAATGATACAGGGGGCAACGGAAACACCATATATTTT.

V and J are TRBV19 and TRBJ1-2, with 7 bases lining up with TRBD1. V was clipped by 9 bases and J by 2 bases; unmatched bases: 18. The CDR3 loop spans 17 amino acids. Per germline, CDR1 LNHDA and CDR2 SQIVND (reference sequence). The CDR3 protein is CARGGGEQALGNYGYTF. CDR3 in DNA: TGTGCCAGAGGGGGCGGGGAACAAGCCCTAGGAAACTATGGCTACACCTTC. Combining the CDR3 with reference TRBV19 and TRBJ1-2 gives the whole variable domain DGGITQSPKYLFRKEGQNVTLSCEQNLNHDAMYWYRQDPGQGLRLIYYSQIVNDFQKGDIAEGYSVSREKKESFPLTVTSAQKNPTAFYLCARGGGEQALGNYGYTFGSGTRLTVV.

The chain couples TRBV27 to TRBJ2-7, with D uncertain. Looked up from germline, CDR1 is MNHEY and CDR2 is SMNVEV (reference sequence). There are 12 residues in the CDR3. In DNA form, the CDR3 reads TGTCCCGAGCCGTCTAGAGAAGGCGAGCAGTACTTC. Translation gives CPEPSREGEQYF.

V usage is TRBV6-2 or TRBV6-3 and J usage is TRBJ2-2; 7 nucleotides align to TRBD1. The germline gives CDR1 MNHEY, CDR2 SVGEGT. Unmatched junction bases numbered 8, after V lost 3 bases and J lost 1 base. The length of the CDR3 is 17 residues. CDR3 sequence: CASSYVPGQMNTGELFF. As DNA, the CDR3 is TGTGCCAGCAGTTATGTACCGGGACAGATGAACACCGGGGAGCTGTTTTTT.

The rearrangement uses TRBV5-5 and TRBJ2-7; D unclear. The CDR3 covers 15 residues. The germline gives CDR1 SGHKS, CDR2 YYEKEE (reference sequence). The V end was cut by 0 bases, the J end by 0 bases, with 10 bases between. In DNA, the CDR3 is TGTGCCAGCAGCTTGGTAAGCGCTAACTCCTACGAGCAGTACTTC. Its protein is CASSLVSANSYEQYF.

The rearrangement joins TRBV6-5 to TRBJ1-2; a weak D match, TRBD1 (6 bases). There are 15 residues in the CDR3. The germline V and J ends were trimmed by 0 bases and 3 bases, with 11 bases remaining between them. CDR1 is MNHEY and CDR2 is SVGAGI in the germline V gene. CDR3 protein: CASSYSSGGYYGYTF. Written as DNA, the CDR3 is TGTGCCAGCAGTTACTCGTCGGGGGGCTACTATGGCTACACCTTC.

The chain joins TRBV28 to TRBJ2-2; TRBD2 matches 15 bases. The CDR3 consists of 19 residues. CDR1 is MDHEN and CDR2 is SYDVKM in the germline V gene. V dropped 6 bases and J dropped 0; count of bases not matched to a gene: 8. Here the CDR3 DNA reads TGTGCCAGCAGCCGAATGGGACTAGCGGGAGGACCGAACACCGGGGAGCTGTTTTTT. As protein: CASSRMGLAGGPNTGELFF.

V is TRBV19 and J is TRBJ1-2, with 9 bases matching TRBD1. Per the germline V gene, CDR1 is LNHDA and CDR2 is SQIVND (reference sequence). CDR3 size: 14 residues. V was clipped by 1 base and J by 3 bases; unmatched bases: 0. CDR3 coding DNA: TGTGCCAGTAGTATAGGACAGGGGGACTATGGCTACACCTTC. Protein sequence: CASSIGQGDYGYTF.

This chain links TRBV7-8 with TRBJ1-5; D might be TRBD1 (6 bases). The CDR3 sequence is 16 residues long. V lost 4 bases, J lost 7 bases, and 20 bases lay in between. Germline CDR1 is SGHVS and CDR2 is FQNEAQ. CDR3 nucleotide sequence: TGTGCCAGCAGCTACCTCCTGGGGGGGGCTGGACAGCCCCAGCATTTT. Translation: CASSYLLGGAGQPQHF.